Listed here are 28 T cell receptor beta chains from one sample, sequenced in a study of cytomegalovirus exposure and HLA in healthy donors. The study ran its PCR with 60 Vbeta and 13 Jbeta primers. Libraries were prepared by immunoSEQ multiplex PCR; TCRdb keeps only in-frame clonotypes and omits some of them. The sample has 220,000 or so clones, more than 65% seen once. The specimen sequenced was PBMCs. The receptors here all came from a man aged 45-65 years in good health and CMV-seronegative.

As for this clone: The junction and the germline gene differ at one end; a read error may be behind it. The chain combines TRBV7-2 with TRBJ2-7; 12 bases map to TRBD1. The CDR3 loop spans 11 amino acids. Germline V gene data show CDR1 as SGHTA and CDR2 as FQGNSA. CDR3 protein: CASSEPGQGAF. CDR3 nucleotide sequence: TGTGCCAGCAGCGAACCGGGACAGGGGGCCTTC. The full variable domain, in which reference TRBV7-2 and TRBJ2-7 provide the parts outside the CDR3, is GAGVSQSPSNKVTEKGKDVELRCDPISGHTALYWYRQSLGQGLEFLIYFQGNSAPDKSGLPSDRFSAERTGGSVSTLTIQRTQQEDSAVYLCASSEPGQGAFGPGTRLTVT.

The CDR3 DNA reads TGTGCCAGCAGCCAAGATGCTCAGGATTATAGCAATCAGCCCCAGCATTTT. Its translation is CASSQDAQDYSNQPQHF. The rearrangement joins TRBV4-2 to TRBJ1-5; unclear D gene. Trimming cost V 0 bases and J 0 bases, with 12 bases left between them. Germline V gene lookup returns CDR1 LGHNA and CDR2 YNFKEQ. The CDR3 length is 17 residues.

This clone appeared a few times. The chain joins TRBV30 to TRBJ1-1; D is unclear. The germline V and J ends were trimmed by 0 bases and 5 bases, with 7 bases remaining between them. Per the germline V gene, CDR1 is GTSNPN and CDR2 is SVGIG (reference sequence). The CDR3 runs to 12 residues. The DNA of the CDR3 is TGTGCCTGGAGTGTACTAATTACTGAAGCTTTCTTT. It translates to CAWSVLITEAFF. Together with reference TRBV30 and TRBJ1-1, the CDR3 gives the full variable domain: SQTIHQWPATLVQPVGSPLSLECTVEGTSNPNLYWYRQAAGRGLQLLFYSVGIGQISSEVPQNLSASRPQDRQFILSSKKLLLSDSGFYLCAWSVLITEAFFGQGTRLTVV.

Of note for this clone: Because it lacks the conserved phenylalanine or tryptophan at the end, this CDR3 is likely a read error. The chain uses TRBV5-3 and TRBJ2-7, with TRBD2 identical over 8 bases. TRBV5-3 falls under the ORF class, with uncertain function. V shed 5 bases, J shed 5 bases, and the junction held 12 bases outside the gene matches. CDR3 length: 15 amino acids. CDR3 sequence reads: CARSYDGTSQHEQYL. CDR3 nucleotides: TGTGCCAGAAGTTATGACGGGACTAGTCAGCACGAGCAGTACCTC.

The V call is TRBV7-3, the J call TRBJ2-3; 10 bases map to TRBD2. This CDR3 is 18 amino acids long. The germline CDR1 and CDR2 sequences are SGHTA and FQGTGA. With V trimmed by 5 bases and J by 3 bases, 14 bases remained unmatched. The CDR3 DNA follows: TGTGCCAGCAGCCCAAGGGTCCTAGCGGGAGTATTAACAGATACGCAGTATTTT. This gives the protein CASSPRVLAGVLTDTQYF.

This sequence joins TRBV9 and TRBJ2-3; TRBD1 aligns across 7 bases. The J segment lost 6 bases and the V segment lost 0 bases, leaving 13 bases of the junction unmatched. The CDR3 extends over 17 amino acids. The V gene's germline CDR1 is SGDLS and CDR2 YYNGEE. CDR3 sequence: CASSVVPRGGLGDTQYF. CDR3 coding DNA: TGTGCCAGCAGCGTAGTTCCTCGAGGGGGCCTTGGGGATACGCAGTATTTT.

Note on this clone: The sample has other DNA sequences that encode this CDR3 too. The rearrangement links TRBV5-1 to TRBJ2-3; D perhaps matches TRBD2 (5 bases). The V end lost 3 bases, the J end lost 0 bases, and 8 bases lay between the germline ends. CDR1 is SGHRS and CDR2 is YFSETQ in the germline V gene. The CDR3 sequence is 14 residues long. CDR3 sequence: CASSSGVSTDTQYF. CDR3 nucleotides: TGCGCCAGCAGCTCCGGGGTCAGCACAGATACGCAGTATTTT.

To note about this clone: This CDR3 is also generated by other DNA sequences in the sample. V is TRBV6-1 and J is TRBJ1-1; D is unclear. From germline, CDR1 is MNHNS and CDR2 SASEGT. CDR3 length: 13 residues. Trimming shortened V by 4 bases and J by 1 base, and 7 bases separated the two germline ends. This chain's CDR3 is CASSVQENTEAFF. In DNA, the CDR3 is TGTGCCAGCAGTGTACAAGAGAACACTGAAGCTTTCTTT.

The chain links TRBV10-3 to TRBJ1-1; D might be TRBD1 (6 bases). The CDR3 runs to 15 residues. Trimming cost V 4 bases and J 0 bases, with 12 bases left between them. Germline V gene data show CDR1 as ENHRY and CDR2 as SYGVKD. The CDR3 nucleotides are TGTGCCATCAGTGCTTACAGGGAGATGAACACTGAAGCTTTCTTT. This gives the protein CAISAYREMNTEAFF.

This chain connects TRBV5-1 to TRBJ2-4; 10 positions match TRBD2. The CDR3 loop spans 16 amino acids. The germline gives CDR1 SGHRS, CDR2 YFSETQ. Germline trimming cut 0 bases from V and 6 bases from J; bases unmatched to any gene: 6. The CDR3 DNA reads TGCGCCAGCAGCTTGGCCCCAAGCGGGGGGGGAAACATTCAGTACTTC. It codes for CASSLAPSGGGNIQYF.

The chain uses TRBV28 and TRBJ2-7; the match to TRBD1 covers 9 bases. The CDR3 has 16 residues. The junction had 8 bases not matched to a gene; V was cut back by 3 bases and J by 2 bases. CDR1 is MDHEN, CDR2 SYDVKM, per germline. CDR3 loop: CASSLEGTGSTYEQYF. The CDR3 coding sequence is TGTGCCAGCAGTTTGGAGGGGACAGGGAGTACCTACGAGCAGTACTTC.

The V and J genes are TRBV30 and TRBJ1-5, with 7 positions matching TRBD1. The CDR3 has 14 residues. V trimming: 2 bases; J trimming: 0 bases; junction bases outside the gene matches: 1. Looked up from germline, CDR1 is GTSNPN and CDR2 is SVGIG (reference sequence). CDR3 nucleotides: TGTGCCTGGAGTTGGGACAGTAGCAATCAGCCCCAGCATTTT. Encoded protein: CAWSWDSSNQPQHF. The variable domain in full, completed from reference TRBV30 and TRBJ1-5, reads SQTIHQWPATLVQPVGSPLSLECTVEGTSNPNLYWYRQAAGRGLQLLFYSVGIGQISSEVPQNLSASRPQDRQFILSSKKLLLSDSGFYLCAWSWDSSNQPQHFGDGTRLSIL.

CDR3 sequence (DNA): TGTGCCAGCAGCTTAGGGGGACAGACAGAGCAGTTCTTC. Its protein product is CASSLGGQTEQFF. This chain links TRBV7-9 with TRBJ2-1, with 7 bases that match TRBD1. This CDR3 is built from 13 residues. Losses at the gene ends were 1 base for V and 10 bases for J; bases not matched to a gene: 4. Germline-derived CDR1 and CDR2 are SEHNR and FQNEAQ (reference sequence).

The CDR3 protein is CASTGVLAKNIQYF. DNA of the CDR3: TGTGCCAGCACGGGGGTGCTAGCCAAAAACATTCAGTACTTC. V is TRBV2 and J is TRBJ2-4; D may be TRBD2 (6 bases). Per germline, CDR1 SNHLY and CDR2 FYNNEI. This CDR3 has 14 amino acids. Trimming cost V 7 bases and J 0 bases, with 10 bases left between them.

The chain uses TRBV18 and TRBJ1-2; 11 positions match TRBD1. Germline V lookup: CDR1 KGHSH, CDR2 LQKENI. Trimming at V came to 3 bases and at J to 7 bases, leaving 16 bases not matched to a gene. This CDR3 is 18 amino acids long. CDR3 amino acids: CASSPGTGGLFGVGGYTF. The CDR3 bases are TGTGCCAGCTCACCTGGGACAGGGGGACTTTTCGGTGTGGGTGGCTACACCTTC.

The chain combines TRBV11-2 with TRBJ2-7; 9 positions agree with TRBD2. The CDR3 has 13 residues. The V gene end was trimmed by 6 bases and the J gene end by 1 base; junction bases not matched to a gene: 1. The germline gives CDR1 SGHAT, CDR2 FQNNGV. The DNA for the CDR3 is TGTGCCAGCAGGGGACTAGCTTCCTACGAGCAGTACTTC. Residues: CASRGLASYEQYF.

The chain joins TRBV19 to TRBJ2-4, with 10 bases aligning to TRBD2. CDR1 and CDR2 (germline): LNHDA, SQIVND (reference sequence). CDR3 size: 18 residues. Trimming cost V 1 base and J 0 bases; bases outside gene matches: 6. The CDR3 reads CASSIASGRGLAKNIQYF. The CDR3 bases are TGTGCCAGTAGTATAGCTAGCGGGAGAGGACTAGCCAAAAACATTCAGTACTTC.

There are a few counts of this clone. The CDR3 loop reads CASRGAGELFF. Here the CDR3 DNA reads TGTGCCAGCAGGGGAGCCGGGGAGCTGTTTTTT. The chain carries TRBV2 and TRBJ2-2; maybe TRBD2 (5 bases). The germline V gene encodes CDR1 SNHLY and CDR2 FYNNEI. The CDR3 has 11 amino acids. V shed 6 bases and J shed 6 bases, with 5 bases lying between them.

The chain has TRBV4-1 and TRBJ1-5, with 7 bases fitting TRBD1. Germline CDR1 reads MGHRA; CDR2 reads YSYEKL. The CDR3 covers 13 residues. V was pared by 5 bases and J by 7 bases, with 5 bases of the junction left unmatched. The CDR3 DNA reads TGCGCCAGCAGCACTCAACAGGGGCAGCCCCAGCATTTT. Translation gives CASSTQQGQPQHF.

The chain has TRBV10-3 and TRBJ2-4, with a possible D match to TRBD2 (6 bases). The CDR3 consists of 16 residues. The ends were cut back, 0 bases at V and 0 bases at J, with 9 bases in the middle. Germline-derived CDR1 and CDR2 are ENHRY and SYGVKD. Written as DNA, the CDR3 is TGTGCCATCAGTGAGTCTGGGGGACTAGCCAAAAACATTCAGTACTTC. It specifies CAISESGGLAKNIQYF.

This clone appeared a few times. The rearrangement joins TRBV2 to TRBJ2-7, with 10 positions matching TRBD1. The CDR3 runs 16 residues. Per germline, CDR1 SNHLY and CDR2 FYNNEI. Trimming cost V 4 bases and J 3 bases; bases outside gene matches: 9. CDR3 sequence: CASSVAVGQGFYEQYF. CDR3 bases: TGTGCCAGCAGTGTAGCGGTGGGACAGGGGTTCTACGAGCAGTACTTC.

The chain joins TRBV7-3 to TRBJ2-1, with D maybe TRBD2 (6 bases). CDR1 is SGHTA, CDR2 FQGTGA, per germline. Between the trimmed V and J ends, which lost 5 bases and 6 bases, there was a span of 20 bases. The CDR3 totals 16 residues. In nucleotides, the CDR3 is TGTGCCAGCAGCCCTCACCCCCCGGGAGCACCCAATGAGCAGTTCTTC. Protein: CASSPHPPGAPNEQFF.

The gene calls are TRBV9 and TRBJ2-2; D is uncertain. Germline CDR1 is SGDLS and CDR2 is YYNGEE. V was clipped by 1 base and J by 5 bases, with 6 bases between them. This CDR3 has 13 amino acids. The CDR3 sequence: CASSVTGTGELFF. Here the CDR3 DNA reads TGTGCCAGCAGCGTAACCGGGACCGGGGAGCTGTTTTTT.

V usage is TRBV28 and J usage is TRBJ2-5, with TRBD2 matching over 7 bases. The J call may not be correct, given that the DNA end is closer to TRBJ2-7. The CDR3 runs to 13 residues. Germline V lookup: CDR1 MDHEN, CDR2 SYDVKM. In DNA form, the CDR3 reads TGTGCCAGCAGTGGGACTACTTCCTACGAGCAGTACTTC. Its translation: CASSGTTSYEQYF.

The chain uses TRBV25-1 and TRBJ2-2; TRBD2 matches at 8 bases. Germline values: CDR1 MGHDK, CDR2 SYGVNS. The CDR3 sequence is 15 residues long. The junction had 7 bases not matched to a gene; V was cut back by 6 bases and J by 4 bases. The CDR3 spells CASRFSGTSTGELFF. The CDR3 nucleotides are TGTGCCAGCAGGTTTAGCGGGACTAGCACCGGGGAGCTGTTTTTT. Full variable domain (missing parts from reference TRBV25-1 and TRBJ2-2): EADIYQTPRYLVIGTGKKITLECSQTMGHDKMYWYQQDPGMELHLIHYSYGVNSTEKGDLSSESTVSRIRTEHFPLTLESARPSHTSQYLCASRFSGTSTGELFFGEGSRLTVL.

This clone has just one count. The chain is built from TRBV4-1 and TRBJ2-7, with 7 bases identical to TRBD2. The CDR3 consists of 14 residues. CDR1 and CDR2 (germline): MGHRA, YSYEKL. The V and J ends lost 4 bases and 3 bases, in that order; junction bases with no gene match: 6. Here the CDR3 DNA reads TGCGCCAGCAGCCCTCGCGCGGGAGTCTACGAGCAGTACTTC. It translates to CASSPRAGVYEQYF.

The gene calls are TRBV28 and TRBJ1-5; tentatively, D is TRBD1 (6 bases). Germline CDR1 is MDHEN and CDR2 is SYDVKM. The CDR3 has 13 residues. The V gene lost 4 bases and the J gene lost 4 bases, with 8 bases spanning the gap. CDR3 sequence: CASSSDRNQPQHF. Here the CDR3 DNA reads TGTGCCAGCAGTTCCGACAGGAATCAGCCCCAGCATTTT.

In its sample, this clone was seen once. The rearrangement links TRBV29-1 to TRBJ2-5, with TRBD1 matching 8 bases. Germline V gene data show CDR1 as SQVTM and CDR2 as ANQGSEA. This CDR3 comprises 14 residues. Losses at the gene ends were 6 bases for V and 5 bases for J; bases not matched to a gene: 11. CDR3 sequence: CSVGLHRGKETQYF. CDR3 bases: TGCAGCGTCGGGCTCCACAGGGGGAAGGAGACCCAGTACTTC. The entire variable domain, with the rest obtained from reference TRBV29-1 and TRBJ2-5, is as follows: SAVISQKPSRDICQRGTSLTIQCQVDSQVTMMFWYRQQPGQSLTLIATANQGSEATYESGFVIDKFPISRPNLTFSTLTVSNMSPEDSSIYLCSVGLHRGKETQYFGPGTRLLVL.